The 32 T cell receptor beta chains below come from one sample, sequenced in a study of cytomegalovirus exposure and HLA in healthy donors. Use of 60 Vbeta and 13 Jbeta primers characterized the PCR. TCRdb keeps only in-frame clones here, not all; method: immunoSEQ multiplex PCR. This sample's table reports around 88,000 clones. Specimen: PBMCs. These receptors all stem from a girl under 18 in good health and CMV-seropositive.

The rearrangement links TRBV11-2 to TRBJ1-6; 9 bases agree with TRBD1. Germline V gene lookup returns CDR1 SGHAT and CDR2 FQNNGV. This CDR3 spans 16 amino acids. The V segment lost 1 base and the J segment 10 bases; nucleotides outside the gene matches: 8. CDR3 DNA: TGTGCCAGCAGCTTAGTCGGCCGGGACAGGGACTCACCCCTCCACTTT. This translates into CASSLVGRDRDSPLHF.

The chain joins TRBV7-9 to TRBJ1-3; D is perhaps TRBD1 (5 bases). Trimming removed 1 base at V and 4 bases at J, with 8 bases between. The CDR3 is made up of 14 amino acids. Germline CDR1 and CDR2: SEHNR and FQNEAQ (reference sequence). CDR3 residues: CASSLVTEGNTIYF. The CDR3 bases are TGTGCCAGCAGCTTAGTGACAGAGGGAAACACCATATATTTT.

This chain uses TRBV13 with TRBJ2-5, with 12 bases aligning to TRBD2. There are 16 residues in the CDR3. From germline, CDR1 is PRHDT and CDR2 FYEKMQ (reference sequence). With 5 bases clipped from V and 4 bases from J, the junction kept 8 bases outside the gene matches. The CDR3 nucleotides are TGTGCCAGCAGCCAACGACTAGCGGGGGTTAGAGAGACCCAGTACTTC. Its protein is CASSQRLAGVRETQYF. Combining the CDR3 with reference TRBV13 and TRBJ2-5 gives the whole variable domain AAGVIQSPRHLIKEKRETATLKCYPIPRHDTVYWYQQGPGQDPQFLISFYEKMQSDKGSIPDRFSAQQFSDYHSELNMSSLELGDSALYFCASSQRLAGVRETQYFGPGTRLLVL.

The rearrangement uses TRBV2 and TRBJ1-2; the D gene is possibly TRBD1 (6 bases). The CDR3 contains 11 residues. Trimming cost V 5 bases and J 13 bases, with 14 bases left between them. Germline V lookup: CDR1 SNHLY, CDR2 FYNNEI. The CDR3 loop is CASSSRTDFTF. The CDR3 DNA sequence: TGTGCCAGCAGTTCTCGGACAGATTTCACCTTC.

V usage is TRBV7-3 and J usage is TRBJ2-6; 10 positions agree with TRBD1. The CDR3 has 18 residues. Germline loops: CDR1 SGHTA, CDR2 FQGTGA. V dropped 4 bases and J dropped 2; count of bases not matched to a gene: 8. For the CDR3, the DNA is TGTGCCAGCAGCTCTCAGGACAGGGGGACGGCTGGGGCCAACGTCCTGACTTTC. Its translation is CASSSQDRGTAGANVLTF.

CDR3 nucleotides: TGTGCCAGCTCACCAGGGGGGGAGCAGTACGTC. Translation gives CASSPGGEQYV. The chain has TRBV18 and TRBJ2-7, with D possibly matching TRBD2 (6 bases). The V gene lost 2 bases and the J gene lost 7 bases, with 6 bases spanning the gap. The CDR3 spans 11 residues. Germline CDR1 reads KGHSH; CDR2 reads LQKENI.

The J gene is TRBJ1-2, the V gene TRBV19; 8 nucleotides match TRBD1. Germline CDR1 and CDR2: LNHDA and SQIVND (reference sequence). CDR3 length: 17 amino acids. V was clipped by 8 bases and J by 8 bases; unmatched bases: 22. Here the CDR3 reads CASSPPRYRTGTEGYTF. In DNA form, the CDR3 reads TGTGCCAGTTCCCCCCCGCGATATAGGACAGGGACCGAAGGCTACACCTTC.

V is TRBV25-1 and J is TRBJ2-5, with 8 bases lining up with TRBD1. V gave up 4 bases and J gave up 1 base; unmatched junction bases: 5. Per the germline V gene, CDR1 is MGHDK and CDR2 is SYGVNS. This CDR3 is built from 15 residues. The CDR3 DNA follows: TGTGCCAGCAGTGGGGACAGGCGTCCCCAAGAGACCCAGTACTTC. This sequence encodes CASSGDRRPQETQYF.

The gene calls are TRBV19 and TRBJ1-1, with D perhaps matching TRBD1 (6 bases). Trimming shortened V by 5 bases and J by 3 bases, and 10 bases separated the two germline ends. The CDR3 totals 13 residues. Germline CDR1 and CDR2: LNHDA and SQIVND (reference sequence). CDR3 amino acids: CASSPQGDTEAFF. The CDR3 DNA sequence: TGTGCCAGTAGTCCACAGGGTGACACTGAAGCTTTCTTT.

The genes are TRBV5-6 and TRBJ2-2, with 8 bases aligning to TRBD1. The CDR3 has 16 amino acids. The germline gives CDR1 SGHDT, CDR2 YYEEEE. J gave up 0 bases and V 4 bases, and 5 bases lay outside the gene matches. The CDR3 DNA reads TGTGCCAGCAGCCCGGGACAGGATACGAACACCGGGGAGCTGTTTTTT. Translated: CASSPGQDTNTGELFF. Using reference TRBV5-6 and TRBJ2-2 for the parts outside the CDR3, the full variable domain is DAGVTQSPTHLIKTRGQQVTLRCSPKSGHDTVSWYQQALGQGPQFIFQYYEEEERQRGNFPDRFSGHQFPNYSSELNVNALLLGDSALYLCASSPGQDTNTGELFFGEGSRLTVL.

V gene TRBV6-6 combines with J gene TRBJ2-1; 9 bases line up with TRBD1. In germline, CDR1 is MNHNY, CDR2 SVGAGI (reference sequence). The CDR3 loop spans 15 amino acids. The ends lost 7 bases at V and 7 bases at J; junction bases unmatched: 11. CDR3 residues: CASNTGTGSRNEQFF. DNA for the CDR3: TGTGCCAGCAATACCGGGACAGGGTCGAGAAATGAGCAGTTCTTC.

The chain couples TRBV29-1 to TRBJ2-1; D gene uncertain. With 1 base removed from V and 1 base from J, the gap between germline ends came to 5 bases. The CDR3 consists of 13 residues. Germline V CDR1 and CDR2: SQVTM, ANQGSEA. CDR3 nucleotides: TGCAGCGTTGAAGTCAGATCCTACAATGAGCAGTTCTTC. It encodes CSVEVRSYNEQFF.

This rearrangement joins TRBV18 to TRBJ1-1, with D tentatively TRBD1 (5 bases). Trimming pared 1 base from V and 1 base from J, leaving 10 bases between. Germline lookup yields CDR1 KGHSH and CDR2 LQKENI. CDR3 length: 15 amino acids. The CDR3 coding sequence is TGTGCCAGCTCACCACTTCGGGGGGAGAACACTGAAGCTTTCTTT. The encoded protein is CASSPLRGENTEAFF.

CDR3 amino acids: CASSDRGFYGYTF. The CDR3 DNA sequence: TGTGCCAGCAGTGATAGGGGGTTTTATGGCTACACCTTC. The chain is built from TRBV25-1 and TRBJ1-2, with TRBD1 as a possible D gene (6 bases). The V gene's germline CDR1 is MGHDK and CDR2 SYGVNS. This CDR3 spans 13 amino acids. Trimming removed 3 bases at V and 5 bases at J, with 10 bases between.

The CDR3 DNA follows: TGTGCCAGCAGTTCAGGGGAGTCGGAGACCCAGTACTTC. Its translation: CASSSGESETQYF. This chain uses TRBV5-6 with TRBJ2-5; a possible D gene is TRBD1 (6 bases). CDR1 SGHDT and CDR2 YYEEEE come from the germline V gene. This CDR3 has 13 residues. Trimming removed 5 bases at V and 5 bases at J, with 13 bases between.

The chain links TRBV6-1 to TRBJ2-5; 7 bases are shared with TRBD1. The CDR3 extends over 12 amino acids. Germline loops: CDR1 MNHNS, CDR2 SASEGT. J gave up 3 bases and V 8 bases, and 3 bases lay outside the gene matches. CDR3 sequence (DNA): TGTGCCAGCGGGACAGCGAAAGAGACCCAGTACTTC. Residues: CASGTAKETQYF.

This chain uses TRBV7-9 with TRBJ2-2, with D possibly being TRBD2 (5 bases). CDR3 size: 16 residues. Looked up from germline, CDR1 is SEHNR and CDR2 is FQNEAQ (reference sequence). The V end lost 3 bases, the J end lost 2 bases, and 13 bases lay between the germline ends. The CDR3 DNA reads as TGTGCCAGCAGCTTGGAGGTGATGGTTAACACCGGGGAGCTGTTTTTT. It specifies CASSLEVMVNTGELFF.

The CDR3 coding sequence is TGTGCCATCCTAGTTCCCACCAGGGGGGCCTACGAGCAGTACTTC. This codes for CAILVPTRGAYEQYF. The gene calls are TRBV10-3 and TRBJ2-7, with D maybe TRBD1 (7 bases). Trimming took off 8 bases at V and 2 bases at J, with 19 bases between the two ends. Germline V gene lookup returns CDR1 ENHRY and CDR2 SYGVKD. The CDR3 covers 15 residues.

To note about this clone: Germline is not matched at one junction end, which may reflect a read error. The rearrangement joins TRBV13 to TRBJ1-2; maybe TRBD1 (6 bases). Per germline, CDR1 PRHDT and CDR2 FYEKMQ (reference sequence). The CDR3 consists of 13 residues. The CDR3 DNA sequence: TGTGCCAGCAGCCTAGGGGGGGGAGGTGGCTACACCTTC. Its translation: CASSLGGGGGYTF.

The chain has TRBV15 and TRBJ1-2; 10 positions agree with TRBD1. Germline V gene data show CDR1 as LNHNV and CDR2 as YYDKDF (reference sequence). Unmatched junction bases numbered 5, after V lost 3 bases and J lost 4 bases. This CDR3 region has 15 residues. The chain's CDR3 is CATSRGQGRLYGYTF. The CDR3 coding sequence is TGTGCCACCAGCAGGGGACAGGGGAGGCTCTATGGCTACACCTTC.

The rearrangement links TRBV5-5 to TRBJ1-2; 7 bases align to TRBD1. Germline V lookup: CDR1 SGHKS, CDR2 YYEKEE (reference sequence). V lost 0 bases, J lost 4 bases, and 3 bases stayed unmatched. This CDR3 comprises 14 residues. The CDR3: CASSLEDRPYGYTF. DNA of the CDR3: TGTGCCAGCAGCTTGGAGGACAGGCCCTATGGCTACACCTTC.

The gene calls are TRBV6-5 and TRBJ1-1, with a tentative D call TRBD1 (6 bases). Germline V lookup: CDR1 MNHEY, CDR2 SVGAGI. Trimming pared 5 bases from V and 3 bases from J, leaving 16 bases between. The length of the CDR3 is 15 residues. The CDR3 here is CASSPVTGLDTEAFF. The DNA of the CDR3 is TGTGCCAGCAGTCCTGTGACAGGCTTGGACACTGAAGCTTTCTTT.

The rearrangement joins TRBV4-1 to TRBJ1-1; perhaps TRBD1 as D (5 bases). V was pared by 2 bases and J by 10 bases, with 17 bases between. CDR1 is MGHRA, CDR2 YSYEKL, per germline. The CDR3 is 14 amino acids. CDR3 sequence reads: CASSQLLGTLGAFF. The CDR3 DNA is TGCGCCAGCAGCCAATTGTTGGGGACTTTGGGAGCTTTCTTT.

The rearrangement links TRBV19 to TRBJ2-1; maybe TRBD2 (6 bases). The germline V and J ends were trimmed by 5 bases and 5 bases, with 16 bases remaining between them. This CDR3 is 15 amino acids long. The V gene's germline CDR1 is LNHDA and CDR2 SQIVND (reference sequence). The CDR3 sequence: CASSHPGGSDNEQFF. In DNA form, the CDR3 reads TGTGCCAGTAGTCACCCCGGGGGATCCGACAATGAGCAGTTCTTC.

The chain uses TRBV11-3 and TRBJ1-1; TRBD1 matches at 7 bases. The germline V gene encodes CDR1 SGHNT and CDR2 YENEEA. The CDR3 runs to 14 residues. V was clipped by 5 bases and J by 1 base; unmatched bases: 4. The CDR3: CASSRGQSNTEAFF. In nucleotides, the CDR3 is TGTGCCAGCAGCCGGGGACAGTCGAACACTGAAGCTTTCTTT.

This rearrangement joins TRBV5-1 to TRBJ1-2; 7 bases line up with TRBD1. The trim removed 3 bases at V and 3 bases at J, leaving 8 bases unmatched. The CDR3 is 15 amino acids. Germline V gives CDR1 SGHRS, CDR2 YFSETQ. The CDR3 loop reads CASSWGAGGDYGYTF. Written as DNA, the CDR3 is TGCGCCAGCAGCTGGGGGGCAGGGGGTGACTATGGCTACACCTTC.

J is TRBJ1-2 and V is TRBV6-5, with D perhaps matching TRBD1 (5 bases). The CDR3 sequence is 13 residues long. From germline, CDR1 is MNHEY and CDR2 SVGAGI. Between the trimmed V and J ends, which lost 0 bases and 3 bases, there was a span of 5 bases. CDR3 protein: CASSYSGDYGYTF. CDR3 bases: TGTGCCAGCAGTTACTCAGGGGACTATGGCTACACCTTC.

This rearrangement joins TRBV7-3 to TRBJ2-7, with 12 bases lining up with TRBD1. The CDR3 runs 13 residues. From germline, CDR1 is SGHTA and CDR2 FQGTGA. Germline trimming cut 6 bases from V and 6 bases from J; bases unmatched to any gene: 3. The CDR3, as DNA: TGTGCCAGCAGAGGGACAGGGGGCTTCGAGCAGTACTTC. As protein: CASRGTGGFEQYF.

The J gene is TRBJ1-6, the V gene TRBV6-1; possibly TRBD1 for D (5 bases). Per germline, CDR1 MNHNS and CDR2 SASEGT. The CDR3 is 14 amino acids. The V end lost 3 bases, the J end lost 10 bases, and 13 bases lay between the germline ends. In DNA, the CDR3 is TGTGCCAGCAGTGACAGCCAGGGCACCTCACCCCTCCACTTT. Translation: CASSDSQGTSPLHF.

CDR3 nucleotides: TGTGCCAGCAGCTTAATTCGGGGTAGCAATCAGCCCCAGCATTTT. Translation: CASSLIRGSNQPQHF. The chain joins TRBV7-2 to TRBJ1-5; no clear D gene. V lost 2 bases and J lost 0, with 8 bases in between. The CDR3 totals 15 residues. Germline CDR1 SGHTA, CDR2 FQGNSA.

V is TRBV7-9 and J is TRBJ2-5; 7 bases line up with TRBD2. Germline V gene data show CDR1 as SEHNR and CDR2 as FQNEAQ (reference sequence). The length of the CDR3 is 15 residues. Unmatched junction bases numbered 5, after V lost 4 bases and J lost 0 bases. The CDR3 sequence: CASSSFGGYQETQYF. CDR3 coding DNA: TGTGCCAGCAGCTCCTTCGGGGGGTACCAAGAGACCCAGTACTTC.

This chain uses TRBV29-1 with TRBJ2-3; D might be TRBD1 (6 bases). The CDR3 spans 16 residues. Trimming removed 3 bases from V and 1 base from J, with 17 bases in between. Germline-derived CDR1 and CDR2 are SQVTM and ANQGSEA. CDR3 residues: CSVESLTGLRTDTQYF. The CDR3 DNA reads TGCAGCGTTGAGTCCCTGACAGGTTTGCGCACAGATACGCAGTATTTT.